Sequencing of this T cell receptor beta chain was carried out in a study of CD8 T cells in ankylosing spondylitis (dated by TCRdb to about 2017). Describing the broader study: To find TCR variants linked to disease, the study profiled T cell receptor beta repertoires in ankylosing spondylitis patients and healthy donors. The whole study cohort included 108 healthy donors and 25 or so ankylosing spondylitis patients. Samples of peripheral blood were taken, and for ankylosing spondylitis patients, synovial fluid was collected as well.

TCRdb shows the sequencer as Illumina HiSeq 2500. TCR beta libraries were prepared by quantitative 5'-RACE with molecular barcodes. The published analysis was carried out like this. A new computational method, built on a probabilistic model of VDJ rearrangement, was used to identify disease-linked TCR variants. TCRdb reanalyzed the raw reads on its own, using fastp at Q25 for trimming and MiXCR for clone calling, and kept in-frame beta chains. When rows share a CDR3 protein, they turn into one entry using the most common DNA and genes. The V and J calls follow TCRdb's processing rather than the paper's. This sample lists some 140,000 distinct CDR3 sequences; over 9.5% were detected once. The top ten clonotypes cover roughly 4.3% of the sample. V is cut back by 5 bases and J by 2 bases, with 2 bases in the junction unmatched. CDR3 length: 14 amino acids, cysteine to phenylalanine. CDR3 DNA is the only sequence kept; it has 42 bases, read in frame from the first base.

The investigation overall reported the following: The disease-linked clones showed a CD8+ phenotype and occurred at relatively low frequencies in peripheral blood. Some motif variants had previously been reported in the synovial fluid and blood of reactive arthritis patients, which suggests shared mechanisms of disease initiation. Blood from ankylosing spondylitis patients appeared to be characterized by a TCR beta motif made up of several highly homologous amino acid variants. According to the report, matched synovial fluid samples from ankylosing spondylitis patients were significantly enriched for the disease-linked clones.

This clonotype was recorded at least ten times. The antigen it recognizes is unknown. The record has no base qualities; no much larger clone is one base away. The chain links TRBV12-3 or TRBV12-4 with TRBJ2-7; 11 bases in the junction line up with TRBD2. Sequenced input: blood, either unsorted or a sorted T cell fraction (not recorded which). The sequence derives from a female donor with ankylosing spondylitis or in good health (not recorded which). The nucleotide sequence is TGTGCCAGCAGTGTTAGCGGGAGGGCCTACGAGCAGTACTTC. Translated, it gives CASSVSGRAYEQYF.